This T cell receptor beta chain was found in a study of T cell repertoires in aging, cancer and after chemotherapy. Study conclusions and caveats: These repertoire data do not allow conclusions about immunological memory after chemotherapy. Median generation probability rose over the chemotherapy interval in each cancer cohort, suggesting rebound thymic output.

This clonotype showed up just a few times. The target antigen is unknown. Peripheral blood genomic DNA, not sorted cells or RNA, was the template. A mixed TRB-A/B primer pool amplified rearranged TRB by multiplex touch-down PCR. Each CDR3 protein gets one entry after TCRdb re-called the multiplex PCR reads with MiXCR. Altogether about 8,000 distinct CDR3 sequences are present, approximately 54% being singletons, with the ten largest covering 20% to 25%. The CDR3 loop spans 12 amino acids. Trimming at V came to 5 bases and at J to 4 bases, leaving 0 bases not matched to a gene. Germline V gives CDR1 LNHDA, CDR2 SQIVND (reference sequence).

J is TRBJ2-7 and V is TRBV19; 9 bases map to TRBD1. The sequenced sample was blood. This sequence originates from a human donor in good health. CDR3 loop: CASSDRGYEQYF. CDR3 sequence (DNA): TGTGCCAGTAGTGACAGGGGGTACGAGCAGTACTTC.